This T cell receptor beta chain was found in a study of blood T cell repertoires in COVID-19. Across the whole study: PBMCs, B-cell-depleted T cells, or T cells provided the cDNA or gDNA that made up the material.

The CDR3 is 15 residues long. Methods used by the authors: Estimation of nucleated cell counts relied on the amplification of reference gene primers. The repertoire was sequenced with immunoSEQ multiplex PCR; TCRdb's copy has only in-frame clones and lacks some. V, J and clone size reflect that table, while D and trimming were determined from the DNA. The repertoire holds about 160,000 clones, with over 80% as singletons. This TCR derives from a woman of 80 years or more with active or convalescent COVID-19. The sequencing sample was made of peripheral blood. The chain recombines TRBV21-1 with TRBJ1-1; the DNA was not compared with TRBD1, the D call given in the table. TRBV21-1 is given as a pseudogene. CDR3 nucleotide sequence: TGTGCCAGCAGCAGTGGAAGGGGGCGAGAAACTGAAGCTTTCTTT. Translation: CASSSGRGRETEAFF.